This T cell receptor beta chain was obtained from a study of T cells in Graves' hyperthyroidism and ophthalmopathy. Amplification targeted TCR beta CDR3 regions from RNA transcripts. Primed by the HTBI set, a first-round RT-PCR was run on the TCR CDR3. TCRdb independently ran MiXCR on the multiplex PCR reads; one entry per CDR3 protein. The sample includes 350,000 to 500,000 distinct CDR3 sequences, around 13% of them seen just once. Between the trimmed V and J ends, which lost 6 bases and 2 bases, there was a span of 9 bases. The germline CDR1 and CDR2 sequences are MNHNS and SASEGT. The CDR3 is 13 residues long.

The chain couples TRBV6-1 to TRBJ2-3; D call uncertain. The sample consisted of blood. The source of this sequence is a woman aged 18-29 years with Graves' hyperthyroidism. The chain's CDR3 is CASRLTTTDTQYF. The CDR3 region has the DNA TGTGCCAGCAGGCTTACCACCACAGATACGCAGTATTTT.